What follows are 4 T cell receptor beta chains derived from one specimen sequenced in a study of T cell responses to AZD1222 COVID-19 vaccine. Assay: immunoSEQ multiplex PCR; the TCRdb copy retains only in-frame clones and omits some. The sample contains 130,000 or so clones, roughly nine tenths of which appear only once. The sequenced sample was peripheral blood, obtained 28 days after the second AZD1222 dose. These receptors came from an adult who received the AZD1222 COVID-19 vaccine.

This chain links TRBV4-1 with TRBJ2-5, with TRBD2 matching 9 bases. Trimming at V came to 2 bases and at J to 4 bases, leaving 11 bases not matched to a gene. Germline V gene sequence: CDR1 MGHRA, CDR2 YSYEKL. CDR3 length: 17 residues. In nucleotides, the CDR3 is TGCGCCAGCAGCCAAAGATGGGGCGGGGGGGCCTCAGAGACCCAGTACTTC. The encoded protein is CASSQRWGGGASETQYF.

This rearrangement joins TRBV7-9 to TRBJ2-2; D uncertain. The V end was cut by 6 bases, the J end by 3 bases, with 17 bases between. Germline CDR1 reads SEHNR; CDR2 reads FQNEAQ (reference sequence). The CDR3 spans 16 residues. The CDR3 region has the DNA TGTGCCAGCAGTCCCGAGATCCGTACTTACACCGGGGAGCTGTTTTTT. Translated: CASSPEIRTYTGELFF.

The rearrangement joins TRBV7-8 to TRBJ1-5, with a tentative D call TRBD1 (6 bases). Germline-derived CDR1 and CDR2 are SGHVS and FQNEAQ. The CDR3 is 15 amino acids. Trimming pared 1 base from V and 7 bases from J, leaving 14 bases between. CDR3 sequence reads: CASSLEQGEWQPQHF. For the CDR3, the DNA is TGTGCCAGCAGCTTAGAACAGGGAGAGTGGCAGCCCCAGCATTTT.

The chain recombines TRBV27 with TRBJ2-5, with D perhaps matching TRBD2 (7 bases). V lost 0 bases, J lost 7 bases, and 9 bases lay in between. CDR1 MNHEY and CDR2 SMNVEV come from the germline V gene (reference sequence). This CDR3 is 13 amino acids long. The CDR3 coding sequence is TGTGCCAGCAGTTTATCGGGGGGGGCGACCCAGTACTTC. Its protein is CASSLSGGATQYF.